Each of the 24 T cell receptor beta chains below was sequenced from the same sample in a study of blood T cell repertoires in COVID-19 (dated by TCRdb to 2018 to 2021). Library preparation employed the immunoSEQ multiplex PCR assay. What TCRdb holds here is the immuneACCESS table cut down to in-frame rearrangements. Part of the clones is not present; checked against another copy, under half of the missing clones reflect an unresolved V gene, and the others are unexplained. For this sample there are about 64,000 clones; approximately 85% appear just once. About 40% of the sample is in the top ten clones. The sequenced material came from peripheral blood. These receptors were collected from a woman aged 55-69 years with COVID-19, enrolled during active disease.

The CDR3 nucleotides are TGTGCCATCAGTGAAGACAGCTACACTGAAGCTTTCTTT. It encodes CAISEDSYTEAFF. The rearrangement joins TRBV10-3 to TRBJ1-1, with a possible D match to TRBD1 (5 bases). The CDR3 runs 13 residues. Germline CDR1 ENHRY, CDR2 SYGVKD. V lost 3 bases and J 3 bases, leaving 8 bases between the germline ends.

V is TRBV2 and J is TRBJ1-1, with D possibly being TRBD1 (5 bases). Per the germline V gene, CDR1 is SNHLY and CDR2 is FYNNEI. The CDR3 extends over 13 amino acids. V was cut by 7 bases and J by 4 bases, with 13 bases left in between. CDR3 loop: CASMQGFSTEAFF. As DNA, the CDR3 is TGTGCCAGCATGCAGGGCTTTAGCACTGAAGCTTTCTTT.

V gene TRBV4-1 combines with J gene TRBJ1-3, with 9 bases lining up with TRBD1. The CDR3 consists of 16 residues. V lost 3 bases to trimming and J lost 1 base; unmatched junction nucleotides: 4. Germline values: CDR1 MGHRA, CDR2 YSYEKL. CDR3 protein: CASSHTGTGSGNTIYF. The CDR3 nucleotides read TGCGCCAGCAGCCATACCGGGACAGGGTCTGGAAACACCATATATTTT.

This clone was counted between two and nine times. The genes are TRBV24-1 and TRBJ2-7, with TRBD1 matching over 9 bases. CDR1 KGHDR and CDR2 SFDVKD come from the germline V gene. Trimming cost V 10 bases and J 0 bases; bases outside gene matches: 6. The CDR3 is 14 amino acids. In DNA, the CDR3 is TGTGCCACGCGGGACAGGGCCAGCTCCTACGAGCAGTACTTC. Encoded protein: CATRDRASSYEQYF.

This chain links TRBV7-2 with TRBJ2-5, with 8 bases matching TRBD2. V was clipped by 4 bases and J by 5 bases; unmatched bases: 15. The germline gives CDR1 SGHTA, CDR2 FQGNSA. The CDR3 has 17 residues. The CDR3 loop reads CASSYTQSSGGRETQYF. Written as DNA, the CDR3 is TGTGCCAGCAGCTACACACAGTCTTCGGGGGGGCGGGAGACCCAGTACTTC.

This rearrangement joins TRBV5-8 to TRBJ1-6; TRBD1 aligns across 8 bases. V gave up 3 bases and J gave up 4 bases; unmatched junction bases: 3. Germline V CDR1 and CDR2: SGHTS, YDEGEE. This CDR3 has 15 amino acids. In nucleotides, the CDR3 is TGTGCCAGCAGCTACAGGGGGGAGTATAATTCACCCCTCCACTTT. It is translated as CASSYRGEYNSPLHF. The full variable domain, rest sourced from reference TRBV5-8 and TRBJ1-6, is EAGVTQSPTHLIKTRGQQATLRCSPISGHTSVYWYQQALGLGLQFLLWYDEGEERNRGNFPPRFSGRQFPNYSSELNVNALELEDSALYLCASSYRGEYNSPLHFGNGTRLTVT.

V is TRBV15 and J is TRBJ2-7; a weak D match, TRBD2 (6 bases). Germline V gene lookup returns CDR1 LNHNV and CDR2 YYDKDF (reference sequence). V was trimmed by 1 base and J by 6 bases, leaving 16 bases between them. The CDR3 is 15 amino acids. This chain's CDR3 is CATSRVYAREVEQYF. As DNA, the CDR3 is TGTGCCACCAGCAGAGTGTACGCCAGGGAGGTCGAGCAGTACTTC.

This clone has just a few counts. V gene TRBV10-1 combines with J gene TRBJ2-2; D call uncertain. The CDR3 runs 13 residues. The V end lost 5 bases, the J end lost 3 bases, and 7 bases lay between the germline ends. Germline loops: CDR1 WNHNN, CDR2 SYGVQD (reference sequence). Here the CDR3 DNA reads TGCGCCAGCAGTATGAGTTACACCGGGGAGCTGTTTTTT. As protein: CASSMSYTGELFF.

V gene TRBV19 combines with J gene TRBJ2-1, with 8 bases fitting TRBD2. The CDR3 consists of 13 residues. The germline CDR1 and CDR2 sequences are LNHDA and SQIVND (reference sequence). The V gene end was trimmed by 4 bases and the J gene end by 4 bases; junction bases not matched to a gene: 0. The chain's CDR3 is CASSTSGYNEQFF. The CDR3 DNA is TGTGCCAGTAGTACTAGCGGGTACAATGAGCAGTTCTTC. Looking up the rest from reference TRBV19 and TRBJ2-1 gives the full variable domain: DGGITQSPKYLFRKEGQNVTLSCEQNLNHDAMYWYRQDPGQGLRLIYYSQIVNDFQKGDIAEGYSVSREKKESFPLTVTSAQKNPTAFYLCASSTSGYNEQFFGPGTRLTVL.

The chain carries TRBV25-1 and TRBJ2-2; 7 nucleotides match TRBD1. Germline trimming cut 4 bases from V and 0 bases from J; bases unmatched to any gene: 2. The germline CDR1 and CDR2 sequences are MGHDK and SYGVNS. The CDR3 covers 15 residues. The CDR3 protein is CASSGTGANTGELFF. The CDR3, as DNA: TGTGCCAGCAGTGGTACAGGGGCGAACACCGGGGAGCTGTTTTTT.

V gene TRBV27 combines with J gene TRBJ1-6, with TRBD1 identical over 10 bases. The length of the CDR3 is 17 residues. Germline V gene sequence: CDR1 MNHEY, CDR2 SMNVEV (reference sequence). Trimming removed 4 bases from V and 4 bases from J; junction bases left unmatched: 7. The CDR3 is CASSSSGTGVYNSPLHF. CDR3 DNA: TGTGCCAGCAGTTCTTCCGGGACAGGGGTTTATAATTCACCCCTCCACTTT.

Regarding this clone: Other DNA sequences within the sample encode an identical CDR3. This chain connects TRBV5-1 to TRBJ1-4, with 7 bases lining up with TRBD1. Germline V gives CDR1 SGHRS, CDR2 YFSETQ. V dropped 0 bases and J dropped 4; count of bases not matched to a gene: 0. This CDR3 comprises 14 residues. This CDR3 is CASSLGQGNEKLFF. Here the CDR3 DNA reads TGCGCCAGCAGCTTGGGACAGGGTAATGAAAAACTGTTTTTT. The variable domain in full, with the rest retrieved from reference TRBV5-1 and TRBJ1-4, is KAGVTQTPRYLIKTRGQQVTLSCSPISGHRSVSWYQQTPGQGLQFLFEYFSETQRNKGNFPGRFSGRQFSNSRSEMNVSTLELGDSALYLCASSLGQGNEKLFFGSGTQLSVL.

The chain recombines TRBV19 with TRBJ2-1; 12 nucleotides line up with TRBD2. The CDR3 covers 13 residues. CDR1 is LNHDA and CDR2 is SQIVND in the germline V gene (reference sequence). V lost 10 bases, J lost 7 bases, and 5 bases stayed unmatched. The CDR3 region has the DNA TGTGCCACTAGCGGGAGGGCCTGGAATGAGCAGTTCTTC. Translation: CATSGRAWNEQFF. The variable domain in full, completed from reference TRBV19 and TRBJ2-1, reads DGGITQSPKYLFRKEGQNVTLSCEQNLNHDAMYWYRQDPGQGLRLIYYSQIVNDFQKGDIAEGYSVSREKKESFPLTVTSAQKNPTAFYLCATSGRAWNEQFFGPGTRLTVL.

The chain joins TRBV13 to TRBJ2-1; perhaps TRBD1 as D (6 bases). CDR1 and CDR2 from the germline V gene are PRHDT and FYEKMQ (reference sequence). V gave up 2 bases and J gave up 6 bases, with 8 bases separating them. The CDR3 sequence is 13 residues long. CDR3 nucleotide sequence: TGTGCCAGCAGCTTACCAGGGGTCAATGAGCAGTTCTTC. Encoded protein: CASSLPGVNEQFF.

This clone occurred once. CDR3 region: CAITSGGSDTQYF. The CDR3 DNA reads as TGTGCCATCACTAGCGGGGGGTCAGATACGCAGTATTTT. V and J are TRBV2 and TRBJ2-3, with TRBD2 identical over 12 bases. J gave up 4 bases and V 10 bases, and 3 bases lay outside the gene matches. The CDR3 loop spans 13 amino acids. Germline CDR1 SNHLY, CDR2 FYNNEI.

CDR3 protein: CASSPSGAEAFF. The CDR3 DNA reads as TGCGCCAGCAGCCCCTCGGGGGCTGAAGCTTTCTTT. The chain has TRBV4-1 and TRBJ1-1, with D perhaps matching TRBD1 (5 bases). Germline assignment: CDR1 MGHRA and CDR2 YSYEKL. The CDR3 has 12 amino acids. V gave up 4 bases and J gave up 6 bases, with 9 bases separating them.

The chain joins TRBV6-2 or TRBV6-3 to TRBJ2-1; TRBD1 is a possible D gene (5 bases). CDR1 is MNHEY and CDR2 is SVGEGT in the germline V gene. The CDR3 runs to 14 residues. V shed 5 bases and J shed 8 bases, with 16 bases lying between them. The CDR3 protein is CASSNLQGWHEQFF. DNA of the CDR3: TGTGCCAGCAGTAACCTCCAGGGTTGGCATGAGCAGTTCTTC.

J is TRBJ1-1 and V is TRBV7-9; TRBD1 matches at 11 bases. Looked up from germline, CDR1 is SEHNR and CDR2 is FQNEAQ (reference sequence). After removal of 4 bases from V and 2 bases from J, the junction contained 3 bases not matched to a gene. The CDR3 runs to 15 residues. The CDR3 protein is CASSWTGGYNTEAFF. The CDR3 DNA reads TGTGCCAGCAGCTGGACAGGGGGCTACAACACTGAAGCTTTCTTT.

V usage is TRBV6-1 and J usage is TRBJ2-3, with D possibly being TRBD1 (5 bases). Germline CDR1 and CDR2: MNHNS and SASEGT. The CDR3 runs 12 residues. The germline V and J ends were trimmed by 1 base and 9 bases, with 8 bases remaining between them. The CDR3 DNA sequence: TGTGCCAGCAGTGAAGAGGGGCACACGCAGTATTTT. Residues: CASSEEGHTQYF.

This sequence joins TRBV7-8 and TRBJ2-3; 7 bases map to TRBD2. V shed 7 bases and J 9 bases; nucleotides not matched to a gene: 10. The germline V gene encodes CDR1 SGHVS and CDR2 FQNEAQ. The CDR3 sequence is 13 residues long. The CDR3 DNA follows: TGTGCCAGCACCGGGCGGGAGTTGGGCACGCAGTATTTT. Translating it yields CASTGRELGTQYF. The entire variable domain, with the rest obtained from reference TRBV7-8 and TRBJ2-3, is as follows: GAGVSQSPRYKVAKRGQDVALRCDPISGHVSLFWYQQALGQGPEFLTYFQNEAQLDKSGLPSDRFFAERPEGSVSTLKIQRTQQEDSAVYLCASTGRELGTQYFGPGTRLTVL.

This clone was counted between two and nine times. The chain recombines TRBV6-5 with TRBJ1-3, with D unclear. CDR3 length: 15 residues. Germline V gene sequence: CDR1 MNHEY, CDR2 SVGAGI. V was shortened by 2 bases and J by 9 bases, with 17 bases between the two germline ends. The CDR3 nucleotides are TGTGCCAGCAGTTACACCGGGGTCTTTCTAACCACCATATATTTT. It yields the protein CASSYTGVFLTTIYF.

The chain couples TRBV7-8 to TRBJ2-7; 7 bases are a match to TRBD2. This CDR3 contains 15 residues. The V gene's germline CDR1 is SGHVS and CDR2 FQNEAQ. Unmatched junction bases numbered 9, after V lost 5 bases and J lost 2 bases. CDR3 nucleotide sequence: TGTGCCAGCAGCCCCGGGCTAGCGGCCACCTACGAGCAGTACTTC. Translation gives CASSPGLAATYEQYF.

This rearrangement joins TRBV5-1 to TRBJ1-2, with TRBD1 as a possible D gene (5 bases). The germline V gene encodes CDR1 SGHRS and CDR2 YFSETQ. The CDR3 contains 11 residues. Trimming took off 4 bases at V and 8 bases at J, with 9 bases between the two ends. CDR3: CASSAGHGYTF. The CDR3 bases are TGCGCCAGCAGCGCGGGGCACGGCTACACCTTC.

This clone was seen only once. The V gene is TRBV7-9, the J gene TRBJ2-1; TRBD2 aligns across 14 bases. Germline CDR1 reads SEHNR; CDR2 reads FQNEAQ (reference sequence). This CDR3 contains 15 residues. The junction had 7 bases not matched to a gene; V was cut back by 5 bases and J by 10 bases. The CDR3 DNA follows: TGTGCCAGCAGCCCAGGACTAGCGGGGGGAGAGGAGCAGTTCTTC. Protein: CASSPGLAGGEEQFF.